A selection of T cell receptor beta chains follows, all from one sample in a study of identical twins. From the 5' RACE reads, TCRdb called clonotypes with MiXCR, one entry per CDR3 protein. The top ten hold 2.5% to 3.5% of the sample, which has roughly 480,000 distinct CDR3 sequences, 24% seen once. This sample was shared with a second study, whose subject was T cells expressing NK-cell markers.

Specimen: CD4+ T cells sorted from blood. The receptors originated from a woman aged 18-30 years in good health. The CDR3 runs from the conserved cysteine through the conserved F or W. A D gene is named only where the DNA matches it firmly. Clone size, where shown, is once, few, many, or a class for clones that have expanded.

TRBJ2-1 - TRBV12-3/TRBV12-4 TRBD2 CASGGGAINEQFF TGTGCCAGCGGCGGGGGGGCCATCAATGAGCAGTTCTTC
TRBJ2-5 few TRBV10-3 - CAISNQGKETQYF TGTGCCATCAGTAACCAGGGGAAAGAGACCCAGTACTTC
TRBJ2-1 - TRBV9 TRBD2 CASSVAGRDLGEQFF TGTGCCAGCAGCGTAGCCGGGAGGGACTTGGGTGAGCAGTTCTTC
TRBJ2-5 - TRBV6-5 - CASSTSGVGETQYF -
TRBJ1-1 few TRBV12-3/TRBV12-4 - CASSLRQHAATEAFF TGTGCCAGCAGTTTAAGACAGCATGCTGCGACTGAAGCTTTCTTT
TRBJ2-1 few TRBV9 TRBD1 CASSARTGVSYNEQFF TGTGCCAGCAGCGCTAGGACAGGGGTCTCCTACAATGAGCAGTTCTTC
TRBJ2-7 many TRBV12-3/TRBV12-4 TRBD2 CASSLNKRESFEQYF TGTGCCAGCAGTTTAAATAAGCGGGAGTCCTTCGAGCAGTACTTC
TRBJ1-6 few TRBV29-1 TRBD1 CSVRQGANNSPLHF TGCAGCGTCAGACAGGGGGCGAATAATTCACCCCTCCACTTT
TRBJ2-1 once TRBV25-1 - CASSENYEQFF TGTGCCAGCAGTGAAAATTATGAGCAGTTCTTC
TRBJ2-6 few TRBV12-5 - CASGLVRIPGGANVLTF TGTGCTAGTGGTTTGGTACGCATTCCGGGGGGGGCCAACGTCCTGACTTTC
TRBJ2-7 - TRBV15 - CATSTDGTLSYEQYF TGTGCCACCAGCACGGACGGGACACTTTCCTACGAGCAGTACTTC
TRBJ2-2 many TRBV12-3/TRBV12-4 - CASLVTGVTGELFF TGTGCCAGCCTAGTAACCGGGGTCACCGGGGAGCTGTTTTTT
TRBJ2-7 few TRBV20-1 TRBD2 CSARSGLAGGEQYF TGCAGTGCTAGGTCGGGACTAGCGGGAGGCGAGCAGTACTTC
TRBJ2-3 - TRBV5-1 - CASSLPATEGDTQYF TGCGCCAGCAGCTTACCGGCTACAGAGGGAGATACGCAGTATTTT
TRBJ1-2 few TRBV3-1 TRBD1 CASSLSGQGIHTF TGTGCCAGCAGCCTGTCGGGACAGGGGATCCACACCTTC
TRBJ1-6 few TRBV14 - CASSLLREAPLHF TGTGCCAGCAGCCTCCTAAGGGAAGCACCCCTCCACTTT
TRBJ2-1 few TRBV6-2/TRBV6-3 - CASSYGRVGYNEQFF TGTGCCAGCAGTTACGGACGGGTGGGCTACAATGAGCAGTTCTTC
TRBJ2-7 once TRBV5-1 TRBD2 CASSATLAGGSTPKYF TGCGCCAGCAGCGCAACCCTAGCGGGAGGGAGTACCCCAAAGTACTTC
TRBJ2-5 once TRBV6-6 - CASRGGQQETQYF TGTGCCAGCAGGGGGGGGCAGCAAGAGACCCAGTACTTC
TRBJ1-5 - TRBV6-1 TRBD1 CASGGGQGGNQPQHF TGTGCCAGCGGCGGGGGACAGGGGGGCAATCAGCCCCAGCATTTT
TRBJ1-6 - TRBV18 - CASSSQGYNSPLHF TGTGCCAGCTCATCCCAGGGGTATAATTCACCCCTCCACTTT
TRBJ2-1 few TRBV2 - CASSASVVQFF TGTGCCAGCAGTGCTTCGGTCGTGCAGTTCTTC
TRBJ2-5 few TRBV5-1 - CASSWADLQETQYF TGCGCCAGCAGCTGGGCAGATCTCCAAGAGACCCAGTACTTC
TRBJ2-1 once TRBV12-2 - CASPLGGGGDNEQFF TGTGCAAGTCCCCTAGGGGGGGGAGGCGACAATGAGCAGTTCTTC
TRBJ2-3 many TRBV5-1 TRBD2 CASSSSGSPDTQYF TGCGCCAGCAGCTCCAGCGGGAGCCCAGATACGCAGTATTTT
TRBJ2-6 few TRBV6-2/TRBV6-3 TRBD1 CASSYPQWDRVSGANVLTF TGTGCCAGCAGTTACCCCCAATGGGACAGGGTTTCTGGGGCCAACGTCCTGACTTTC
TRBJ2-1 few TRBV5-1 TRBD2 CASSFTAGGSSYNEQFF TGCGCCAGCAGCTTTACAGCGGGGGGGAGCTCCTACAATGAGCAGTTCTTC
TRBJ2-6 - TRBV29-1 - CSILSGGISGANVLTF TGCAGCATCCTGAGTGGCGGGATCTCTGGGGCCAACGTCCTGACTTTC
TRBJ1-5 few TRBV27 TRBD1 CASSSKQGRVGYSNQPQHF TGTGCCAGCAGTTCCAAACAGGGGAGAGTGGGATATAGCAATCAGCCCCAGCATTTT
TRBJ2-1 few TRBV5-1 - CASSLDGSHVSYNEQFF TGCGCCAGCAGCTTGGATGGCAGCCATGTCTCCTACAATGAGCAGTTCTTC
TRBJ1-1 few TRBV7-9 - CASSLLAGVEAFF TGTGCCAGCAGCTTACTCGCGGGCGTTGAAGCTTTCTTT
TRBJ1-1 few TRBV5-1 - CASSSRGGLNTEAFF TGCGCCAGCAGCTCCCGGGGCGGTCTGAACACTGAAGCTTTCTTT
TRBJ1-2 - TRBV2 TRBD1 CASSPRTGSDGYTF TGTGCCAGCAGCCCAAGGACAGGGTCTGACGGCTACACCTTC
TRBJ2-7 few TRBV6-1 TRBD2 CASTLGGTSLYEQYF TGTGCCAGCACCCTGGGAGGGACTAGTCTCTACGAGCAGTACTTC
TRBJ2-7 few TRBV5-1 TRBD1 CASSSDRGSYEQYF TGCGCCAGCAGCTCCGACAGGGGATCCTACGAGCAGTACTTC
TRBJ2-7 - TRBV29-1 - CSVEAGTGYEQYF TGCAGCGTTGAAGCGGGGACCGGGTACGAGCAGTACTTC
TRBJ2-7 - TRBV5-1 - CASSLTGTLTYEQYF TGCGCCAGCAGCTTGACCGGGACTCTAACCTACGAGCAGTACTTC
TRBJ1-3 few TRBV6-5 - CASSGSGNTIYF TGTGCCAGCAGTGGCTCTGGAAACACCATATATTTT
TRBJ2-3 many TRBV4-2 TRBD1 CASSQADRVTDTQYF TGTGCCAGCAGCCAAGCCGACAGGGTAACAGATACGCAGTATTTT
TRBJ1-1 few TRBV5-1 - CASSLQAMNTEAFF TGCGCCAGCAGCTTGCAGGCGATGAACACTGAAGCTTTCTTT
TRBJ2-7 few TRBV6-1 - CASRAPADSHEQYF TGTGCCAGCAGAGCTCCTGCGGACAGCCACGAGCAGTACTTC
TRBJ2-7 - TRBV20-1 TRBD2 CSASPGGSVREQYF TGCAGTGCTTCCCCCGGGGGGTCTGTGAGAGAGCAGTACTTC
TRBJ2-1 few TRBV12-3/TRBV12-4 TRBD2 CASSLRPVGGSSYNEQFF TGTGCCAGCAGTTTAAGGCCGGTGGGGGGGAGCTCCTACAATGAGCAGTTCTTC
TRBJ2-1 few TRBV20-1 - CSARVGNNEQFF TGCAGTGCTAGAGTCGGTAACAATGAGCAGTTCTTC
TRBJ2-7 - TRBV10-3 - CAISALGPYPDEQYF TGTGCCATCAGTGCCCTAGGGCCCTACCCCGACGAGCAGTACTTC
TRBJ1-2 - TRBV25-1 - CASSANLGGYTF TGTGCCAGCAGTGCCAACCTCGGTGGCTACACCTTC
TRBJ2-2 few TRBV20-1 - CSARSPSGTGELFF TGCAGTGCTAGGAGTCCCTCGGGCACCGGGGAGCTGTTTTTT
TRBJ2-7 - TRBV9 TRBD2 CASSGGGLASEQYF TGTGCCAGCAGCGGTGGCGGACTAGCTAGCGAGCAGTACTTC